This TCR beta chain is from a study of T-cell reconstitution after alpha-beta-depleted transplantation in children. Study findings and constraints: Where alpha-beta T cells came from about two months after transplant was reportedly several hundred expanded graft clones. Surviving recipient T cells and intrathymic progenitors accounted for some patients' high TCRbeta diversity at day 60. A year post-transplant, T-cell counts and diversity derived mostly from newly produced T cells.

Unique molecular identifiers were incorporated when the TCRbeta library was constructed. TCRdb re-derived calls from the PCR reads in MiXCR, one entry per CDR3 protein. The sample has fewer than 250,000 distinct CDR3 sequences, approximately 15% seen once; the top ten hold about 41%. About this clonotype: Its antigen is unidentified.

CDR1 is SGHRS, CDR2 YFSETQ, per germline. Trimming removed 4 bases at V and 0 bases at J, with 14 bases between. The CDR3 length is 15 residues. The J gene is TRBJ2-7, the V gene TRBV5-1; maybe TRBD1 (6 bases). This sequence was found in a male patient between 2 and 15 years old who had a stem cell transplant for acute lymphoblastic leukemia, so the T cells may come from the graft donor. The sequencing here drew on PBMCs, mostly from graft donor cells, taken 360 days after TCRalphabeta/CD19-depleted stem cell transplant. CDR3 residues: CASSGTGKSSYEQYF. The CDR3 DNA reads as TGCGCCAGCAGCGGAACAGGGAAAAGCTCCTACGAGCAGTACTTC.